Listed below are T cell receptor beta chains from one sample, sequenced in a study of CD8+CD57+ T cells in acquired aplastic anemia. Using its own MiXCR run on the reads, TCRdb lists one record per CDR3 protein. The sample contains some 170,000 distinct CDR3 sequences, 40% to 55% of which appear only once. The sequenced sample was sorted CD4+, CD8+, or CD8+CD57+ T cells (not recorded which) from PBMCs. The receptors derive from a human donor with aplastic anemia. The CDR3 runs from the conserved cysteine through the conserved F or W. The D gene is left open where the match is weak. For some rows the clone size is stated as once, few or many, or as a class when expanded; others skip it.

TRBD1	many	TRBJ1-1	TRBV5-4	TGTGCCAGCAGCTCACAGGGGACAGGGGGACCGAACACTGAAGCTTTCTTT	CASSSQGTGGPNTEAFF
.	many	TRBJ2-6	TRBV9	TGTGCCAGCAGCGTATCCCTCAGGGTCGGATATTCTGGGGCCAACGTCCTGACTTTC	CASSVSLRVGYSGANVLTF
TRBD2	many	TRBJ2-1	TRBV2	TGTGCCAGCAGTGAAGCCGGGCGGGGGACCTACAATGAGCAGTTCTTC	CASSEAGRGTYNEQFF
.	.	TRBJ2-5	TRBV29-1	TGCAGCGTTGTTCTCCAAAACCAAGAGACCCAGTACTTC	CSVVLQNQETQYF
TRBD2	once	TRBJ2-5	TRBV7-9	TGTGCCAGCGGGATGCGACTAGCGGGGGCTTTGACGACCCAGTACTTC	CASGMRLAGALTTQYF
TRBD1	many	TRBJ1-1	TRBV6-5	TGTGCCAGCAGTTACTCGTTAGGGACAGGGCAGAGGAGCACTGAAGCTTTCTTT	CASSYSLGTGQRSTEAFF
.	many	TRBJ2-3	TRBV19	TGTGCCAGTAGTATGTCAGGGGCCACAGATACGCAGTATTTT	CASSMSGATDTQYF
.	.	TRBJ2-7	TRBV20-1	TGCAGTGCCAGCAGTTTAAGCACGGGACATCGATACGAGCAGTACTTC	CSASSLSTGHRYEQYF
.	many	TRBJ1-1	TRBV4-1	TGCGCCAGCAAGGGGAACACTGAAGCTTTCTTT	CASKGNTEAFF
.	few	TRBJ2-3	TRBV19	TGTGCCAGTAGTACCGGGCGCGGCACAGATACGCAGTATTTT	CASSTGRGTDTQYF
.	few	TRBJ1-3	TRBV15	TGTGCCACCAGCAGAGTGGGCAGGGCCATCTCTGGAAACACCATATATTTT	CATSRVGRAISGNTIYF
TRBD1	many	TRBJ2-7	TRBV11-3	TGTGCCAGCAACAACCGGACAGGCATCTACGAGCAGTACTTC	CASNNRTGIYEQYF
TRBD1	.	TRBJ2-3	TRBV9	TGTGCCAGCAGCGTCGCAGGGGGTCAAAGCACAGATACGCAGTATTTT	CASSVAGGQSTDTQYF
TRBD1	many	TRBJ2-3	TRBV12-3/TRBV12-4	TGTGCCAGCAGATACAGGGGGAGCACAGATACGCAGTATTTT	CASRYRGSTDTQYF
.	few	TRBJ2-1	TRBV6-2/TRBV6-3	TGTGCCAGCAGTCTTCCGGGCGGCTACAATGAGCAGTTCTTC	CASSLPGGYNEQFF
.	.	TRBJ1-1	TRBV19	TGTGCCAGTAGTATTAATTTGCAGGGGAACACTGAAGCTTTCTTT	CASSINLQGNTEAFF
.	many	TRBJ1-1	TRBV5-1	TGCGCCAGCAGCTTGGACGGTCTGGGCACTGAAGCTTTCTTT	CASSLDGLGTEAFF
.	.	TRBJ2-5	TRBV9	TGTGCCAGCAGCGTACAGTTTGCGGACCAAGAGACCCAGTACTTC	CASSVQFADQETQYF
TRBD2	many	TRBJ2-3	TRBV12-3/TRBV12-4	TGTGCCAGCACTCGACTAGCGGGGGGTACAGATACGCAGTATTTT	CASTRLAGGTDTQYF
.	.	TRBJ1-2	TRBV6-2/TRBV6-3	TGTGCCAGCAGTATTTCCGAGAACTATGGCTACACCTTC	CASSISENYGYTF
TRBD1	.	TRBJ2-4	TRBV18	TGTGCCAGCTCACCCACGGGACAGGGGCCTTCTAGGTTC	CASSPTGQGPSRF
.	many	TRBJ1-5	TRBV14	TGTGCCAGCAGTCCCCCGGGCGCAAATCAGCCCCAGCATTTT	CASSPPGANQPQHF
.	.	TRBJ2-2	TRBV20-1	TGCAGTGCCCGACAGCCCACCGGGGAGCTGTTTTTT	CSARQPTGELFF
.	.	TRBJ2-6	TRBV19	TGTGCCAGTAGTATAGGCGGGGGCGCCAACGTCCTGACTTTC	CASSIGGGANVLTF
TRBD1	.	TRBJ2-7	TRBV11-1	TGTGCCAGCAGCATACCCGACAGGGAACGCTCCTACGAGCAGTACTTC	CASSIPDRERSYEQYF
.	.	TRBJ2-3	TRBV2	TGTGCCAAGGAGAGTAGCACAGATACGCAGTATTTT	CAKESSTDTQYF
.	many	TRBJ1-2	TRBV5-1	TGCGCCAGCAGCTTGGGGCCGGAACCATATGGCTACACCTTC	CASSLGPEPYGYTF
.	many	TRBJ1-1	TRBV12-3/TRBV12-4	TGTGCCAGCAGTTTAAAAGGGGTGAACACTGAAGCTTTCTTT	CASSLKGVNTEAFF
.	.	TRBJ2-7	TRBV7-6	TGTGCCAGCAGCTTATCCTATCCAGGGGAAAGGGCCTACGAGCAGTACTTC	CASSLSYPGERAYEQYF
TRBD1	.	TRBJ2-7	TRBV14	TGTGCCAGCAGTCCCGGGACAGGGAAATACGAGCAGTACTTC	CASSPGTGKYEQYF
.	.	TRBJ1-2	TRBV14	TGTGCCAGCAGCCAGCGACTCTATGGCTACACCTTC	CASSQRLYGYTF
TRBD2	few	TRBJ2-7	TRBV10-3	TGTGCCATCAGAAAGACTAGCGCGGCCTCTTCCGAGCAGTACTTC	CAIRKTSAASSEQYF
.	.	TRBJ2-7	TRBV7-8	TGTGCCAGCAGCTCAAGGGGGGGGACTGTATACGAGCAGTACTTC	CASSSRGGTVYEQYF
TRBD1	.	TRBJ2-7	TRBV19	TGTGCCAGTACCGACAGGGGACCGTCTTCCTACGAGCAGTACTTC	CASTDRGPSSYEQYF
.	.	TRBJ1-2	TRBV10-3	TGTGCCATCAGTGCTAAGCCTAACTATGGCTACACCTTC	CAISAKPNYGYTF
TRBD1	few	TRBJ1-1	TRBV12-3/TRBV12-4	TGTGCCAGCAGTGGTAGAAACAGGGGGCTCCAATTCTTGAACACTGAAGCTTTCTTT	CASSGRNRGLQFLNTEAFF
.	many	TRBJ1-2	TRBV7-3	TGTGCCAGCGGCGAGGGGGGAACCTATGGCTACACCTTC	CASGEGGTYGYTF
.	.	TRBJ1-5	TRBV20-1	TGCAGTGCTGGGGGAGGAGATCAGCCCCAGCATTTT	CSAGGGDQPQHF
.	.	TRBJ1-6	TRBV15	TGTGCCACCAGCAGGAGGCCCGGGTTGGATTCACCCCTCCACTTT	CATSRRPGLDSPLHF
.	.	TRBJ1-4	TRBV25-1	TGTGCCGGCAGTACCGAACTGACTGAAAAACTGTTTTTC	CAGSTELTEKLFF
.	many	TRBJ1-5	TRBV10-1	TGCGCCAGCGCAGGAACGCGACAGCCCCAGCATTTT	CASAGTRQPQHF
TRBD1	.	TRBJ2-3	TRBV7-9	TGTGCCAGCGAACAGGGGGCAGATACGCAGTATTTT	CASEQGADTQYF
TRBD2	many	TRBJ2-1	TRBV14	TGTGCCAGCAGCCAGGCTAGCGGGGGGGGCACTGAGCAGTTCTTC	CASSQASGGGTEQFF
TRBD1	many	TRBJ1-1	TRBV3-1	TGTGCCAGCAGCCAGGGACAGGGCGACACTGAAGCTTTCTTT	CASSQGQGDTEAFF
.	.	TRBJ1-1	TRBV19	TGTGCCACCGTTACCTACACTGAAGCTTTCTTT	CATVTYTEAFF
.	many	TRBJ1-2	TRBV10-3	TGTGCCATCAGCCAACAGGGAAGGGAATCCAATGGCTACACCTTC	CAISQQGRESNGYTF